This T cell receptor beta chain was captured in a study of technical replicates of blood from a few donors. The repertoire was sequenced with immunoSEQ multiplex PCR; TCRdb's copy has only in-frame clones and lacks some. The data hold thousands of clones, with about nine tenths observed a single time. V was clipped by 7 bases and J by 8 bases; unmatched bases: 12. This CDR3 is 16 amino acids long. Per the germline V gene, CDR1 is LNHDA and CDR2 is SQIVND (reference sequence). Sequenced: PBMCs. This chain links TRBV19 with TRBJ2-1; 12 bases are a match to TRBD2. This sequence originates from a human donor in good health. The CDR3 DNA reads TGTGCCAGTAAGGCCCAGACTAGCGGGAGTGGGGATGAGCAGTTCTTC. This translates into CASKAQTSGSGDEQFF.